This T cell receptor beta chain was observed in a study of breast tumors, draining lymph nodes, adjacent tissues. Study-level results: Luminal-like breast cancer showed significantly higher tumor–nontumor repertoire similarity than basal-like. Data only fit, rather than demonstrated, lymph node origin of most tumor T cells. Findings are consistent with lymph node origin and intratumoral expansion of most tumor T cells. Tumor repertoires ranked between lymph nodes and nontumor tissue in diversity, with V and J gene preferences.

Axillary draining lymph nodes of breast cancer patients supplied the node samples. A single record per CDR3 protein comes from TCRdb applying MiXCR to the multiplex PCR reads. The table records fewer than 200,000 distinct CDR3 sequences, approximately 33% of them present only once. This CDR3 comprises 13 residues. V was pared by 2 bases and J by 6 bases, with 8 bases between. The germline V gene has CDR1 SEHNR and CDR2 FQNEAQ (reference sequence). This clonotype occurred many times. Its antigen is not known. The V gene is TRBV7-9, the J gene TRBJ2-1; D is uncertain. The sample consisted of axillary lymph node tissue. The TCR sequence derives from a female donor with breast cancer. Some clones in this sample may be carry-over from other donors' samples. CDR3 coding DNA: TGTGCCAGCAGCTTACGGTGGGGCAATGAGCAGTTCTTC. Protein: CASSLRWGNEQFF.